The sequence of this T cell receptor (beta chain) was determined in a study of shared clonotypes between healthy human individuals. On this clone itself: This sample also contains other DNA sequences that code for the same CDR3.

Generated by immunoSEQ multiplex PCR, the TCRdb table keeps only in-frame clones and is missing some. Of over 2 million clones in the sample, less than 95% were seen once. This CDR3 spans 11 amino acids. Germline V lookup: CDR1 GTSNPN, CDR2 SVGIG (reference sequence). Trimming took 0 bases from V and 2 from J, leaving 0 bases between them. Sequencing was carried out using naive CD4+ T cells from PBMCs. Regarding subset: CD45RA+ positively selected. The chain has TRBV30 and TRBJ2-3; D is unclear. The sequence came from a man aged 18 to 29 in good health. Some clones in this sample may be carry-over from other donors' samples. CDR3 DNA: TGTGCCTGGAGTGTCACAGATACGCAGTATTTT. Encoded protein: CAWSVTDTQYF.